The 31 T cell receptor beta chains listed next were all sequenced from one sample in a study of blood T cell repertoires in COVID-19. TCRdb's copy holds only in-frame clones and misses some; the assay was immunoSEQ multiplex PCR. Of 250,000 to 350,000 clones listed, roughly 85% are singletons. Sequenced sample: PBMCs or T cells enriched from blood (not recorded which). These receptors all stem from a woman in her thirties or forties who had recovered from COVID-19.

The genes are TRBV7-2 and TRBJ2-2, with D tentatively TRBD1 (7 bases). Germline CDR1 reads SGHTA; CDR2 reads FQGNSA. This CDR3 spans 17 amino acids. V was trimmed by 1 base and J by 0 bases, leaving 12 bases between them. The CDR3 protein is CASSLGGGTANTGELFF. The CDR3 coding sequence is TGTGCCAGCAGCTTAGGGGGCGGGACAGCGAACACCGGGGAGCTGTTTTTT.

The gene calls are TRBV4-2 and TRBJ1-1; D call uncertain. Germline CDR1 and CDR2: LGHNA and YNFKEQ. The CDR3 has 15 amino acids. V was trimmed by 7 bases and J by 0 bases, leaving 15 bases between them. The CDR3 reads CASTQEVIVNTEAFF. The CDR3 DNA reads TGTGCCAGCACGCAGGAGGTCATCGTGAACACTGAAGCTTTCTTT.

V is TRBV27 and J is TRBJ2-7, with 10 bases fitting TRBD2. Germline CDR1 is MNHEY and CDR2 is SMNVEV (reference sequence). This CDR3 has 16 residues. V shed 4 bases and J 3 bases; nucleotides not matched to a gene: 9. The CDR3 DNA reads as TGTGCCAGCAGTTCACAGGGGGGACTAGCGTACTACGAGCAGTACTTC. Protein product: CASSSQGGLAYYEQYF.

The rearrangement joins TRBV28 to TRBJ1-1; D remains unclear. CDR3 length: 14 amino acids. V lost 0 bases to trimming and J lost 2 bases, with 7 bases between them. Germline CDR1 and CDR2: MDHEN and SYDVKM. CDR3 nucleotide sequence: TGTGCCAGCAGTTTATGGGAGGCCAACACTGAAGCTTTCTTT. Translation gives CASSLWEANTEAFF.

V and J are TRBV18 and TRBJ2-7, with 7 bases lining up with TRBD2. The CDR3 runs 15 residues. Germline V gives CDR1 KGHSH, CDR2 LQKENI. J was trimmed by 5 bases and V by 3 bases; bases with no gene match: 10. The CDR3 sequence is CASSPRRGDPDEQYF. DNA of the CDR3: TGTGCCAGCTCACCGCGACGGGGGGACCCGGACGAGCAGTACTTC.

The J gene is TRBJ2-1, the V gene TRBV14, with 11 bases aligning to TRBD2. Germline values: CDR1 SGHDN, CDR2 FVKESK. This CDR3 has 16 residues. Trimming cost V 5 bases and J 3 bases; bases outside gene matches: 6. CDR3 sequence (DNA): TGTGCCAGCAGCGGCGGGACTAGCGGCAGCTACAATGAGCAGTTCTTC. It is translated as CASSGGTSGSYNEQFF.

The CDR3 nucleotides are TGTGCCAGCAGCTTTTCGGCAGGGGCCACTGAAGCTTTCTTT. As protein: CASSFSAGATEAFF. The chain employs TRBV7-2 and TRBJ1-1, with a tentative D call TRBD1 (6 bases). The CDR3 runs 14 residues. The germline gives CDR1 SGHTA, CDR2 FQGNSA. Trimming removed 3 bases from V and 4 bases from J, with 12 bases in between.

The chain recombines TRBV4-1 with TRBJ1-5; TRBD1 matches at 8 bases. J gave up 7 bases and V 1 base, and 9 bases lay outside the gene matches. Germline V gene sequence: CDR1 MGHRA, CDR2 YSYEKL. This CDR3 comprises 16 residues. The CDR3 region is CASSQGQGAAGQPQHF. CDR3 DNA: TGCGCCAGCAGCCAAGGCCAGGGGGCTGCAGGCCAGCCCCAGCATTTT.

The chain couples TRBV9 to TRBJ1-2, with D tentatively TRBD1 (6 bases). Per the germline V gene, CDR1 is SGDLS and CDR2 is YYNGEE. V lost 0 bases, J lost 4 bases, and 13 bases lay in between. The CDR3 totals 15 residues. The CDR3 nucleotides are TGTGCCAGCAGCGTAGAAGGCGGACAGATCTATGGCTACACCTTC. Translating gives CASSVEGGQIYGYTF.

This chain joins TRBV2 and TRBJ2-5; 8 nucleotides line up with TRBD2. V was clipped by 5 bases and J by 5 bases; unmatched bases: 7. The V gene's germline CDR1 is SNHLY and CDR2 FYNNEI. The CDR3 is 14 amino acids. In DNA, the CDR3 is TGTGCCAGCAGTCCCCGGGAGGGGGGGGAGACCCAGTACTTC. This codes for CASSPREGGETQYF.

The chain combines TRBV4-2 with TRBJ2-3; TRBD2 agrees at 8 bases. With V trimmed by 0 bases and J by 4 bases, 6 bases remained unmatched. This CDR3 spans 16 amino acids. Germline V gives CDR1 LGHNA, CDR2 YNFKEQ. The CDR3 is CASSQDRGLGADTQYF. DNA for the CDR3: TGTGCCAGCAGCCAAGATCGGGGACTAGGTGCAGATACGCAGTATTTT.

V and J are TRBV11-2 and TRBJ1-1; 7 bases are shared with TRBD1. After removal of 5 bases from V and 1 base from J, the junction contained 4 bases not matched to a gene. CDR1 is SGHAT and CDR2 is FQNNGV in the germline V gene. The CDR3 loop spans 14 amino acids. The DNA for the CDR3 is TGTGCCAGCAGCCCCGGGACAGCGAACACTGAAGCTTTCTTT. This sequence encodes CASSPGTANTEAFF.

The V call is TRBV7-2, the J call TRBJ2-7, with D possibly being TRBD2 (5 bases). Per germline, CDR1 SGHTA and CDR2 FQGNSA. This CDR3 region has 16 residues. V lost 2 bases to trimming and J lost 0 bases, with 14 bases between them. The CDR3 spells CASSLNSVASSYEQYF. The CDR3 DNA is TGTGCCAGCAGCTTAAATTCAGTAGCGAGCTCCTACGAGCAGTACTTC.

This sequence joins TRBV3-1 (or the pseudogene TRBV3-2) and TRBJ1-2; D is unclear. With 0 bases removed from V and 7 bases from J, the gap between germline ends came to 12 bases. The CDR3 consists of 14 residues. The germline V gene encodes CDR1 LGHDT and CDR2 YNNKEL (reference sequence). For the CDR3, the DNA is TGTGCCAGCAGCCAAGATTCGGGGTCGGGTGGCTACACCTTC. It translates to CASSQDSGSGGYTF.

J is TRBJ2-7 and V is TRBV7-2; possibly TRBD2 for D (6 bases). CDR3 length: 14 residues. V was pared by 5 bases and J by 2 bases, with 13 bases between. Germline CDR1 is SGHTA and CDR2 is FQGNSA. The CDR3 region is CASSLPGLPYEQYF. CDR3 sequence (DNA): TGTGCCAGCAGCCTACCCGGACTACCCTACGAGCAGTACTTC.

The chain employs TRBV28 and TRBJ2-1; D may be TRBD2 (5 bases). The V and J ends lost 2 bases and 4 bases respectively, with 6 bases between them. The germline gives CDR1 MDHEN, CDR2 SYDVKM. The CDR3 consists of 13 residues. The CDR3 region has the DNA TGTGCCAGCAGTTTAGGAGGATACAATGAGCAGTTCTTC. This gives the protein CASSLGGYNEQFF.

The chain links TRBV28 to TRBJ1-2; tentative D call: TRBD1 (5 bases). Trimming left V 3 bases short and J 3 bases short, with 17 bases between. Germline lookup yields CDR1 MDHEN and CDR2 SYDVKM. The CDR3 spans 16 residues. The CDR3, as DNA: TGTGCCAGCAGTTTCCCCGGGGGGGTCCCCTACTATGGCTACACCTTC. This gives the protein CASSFPGGVPYYGYTF.

This rearrangement joins TRBV7-3 to TRBJ2-3, with no clear D. The CDR3 spans 16 residues. The V gene lost 5 bases and the J gene lost 7 bases, with 22 bases spanning the gap. From germline, CDR1 is SGHTA and CDR2 FQGTGA. In nucleotides, the CDR3 is TGTGCCAGCAGCCTCTCGCGAGGTCCTCCTTATCATACGCAGTATTTT. It encodes CASSLSRGPPYHTQYF.

There are a few counts of this clone. In nucleotides, the CDR3 is TGTGCCAGCATCCCGCTAGCGGGGAGCACAGATACGCAGTATTTT. It translates to CASIPLAGSTDTQYF. The chain combines TRBV27 with TRBJ2-3; 9 nucleotides align to TRBD2. CDR1 MNHEY and CDR2 SMNVEV come from the germline V gene (reference sequence). After removal of 7 bases from V and 0 bases from J, the junction contained 5 bases not matched to a gene. This CDR3 spans 15 amino acids.

The chain joins TRBV7-2 to TRBJ1-2; the D is unclear. Germline V CDR1 and CDR2: SGHTA, FQGNSA. V shed 1 base and J shed 7 bases, with 7 bases lying between them. The CDR3 consists of 12 residues. DNA for the CDR3: TGTGCCAGCAGCTTAGGGCGGGGTGGCTACACCTTC. It translates to CASSLGRGGYTF.

V usage is TRBV30 and J usage is TRBJ2-2, with 9 positions matching TRBD2. Germline trimming cut 1 base from V and 7 bases from J; bases unmatched to any gene: 10. Germline CDR1 GTSNPN, CDR2 SVGIG (reference sequence). This CDR3 comprises 16 residues. The CDR3 region is CAWSAGLASVDGELFF. Written as DNA, the CDR3 is TGTGCCTGGAGTGCCGGACTAGCGAGTGTCGACGGGGAGCTGTTTTTT.

The chain links TRBV6-6 to TRBJ2-2, with D possibly TRBD1 on 6 matching bases. Germline V gives CDR1 MNHNY, CDR2 SVGAGI (reference sequence). Trimming shortened V by 3 bases and J by 5 bases, and 13 bases separated the two germline ends. CDR3 size: 15 residues. CDR3 in amino acids: CASSYTGQSTGELFF. CDR3 coding DNA: TGTGCCAGCAGTTATACGGGACAATCAACCGGGGAGCTGTTTTTT.

The genes are TRBV4-1 and TRBJ1-5; 7 nucleotides align to TRBD1. This CDR3 is built from 17 residues. CDR1 and CDR2 (germline): MGHRA, YSYEKL. With 0 bases clipped from V and 0 bases from J, the junction kept 5 bases outside the gene matches. CDR3 DNA sequence: TGCGCCAGCAGCCAAGATCTAGGGACAGCTAGCAATCAGCCCCAGCATTTT. This translates into CASSQDLGTASNQPQHF.

The rearrangement links TRBV5-1 to TRBJ2-5; TRBD1 is a possible D gene (6 bases). V gave up 0 bases and J gave up 3 bases, with 12 bases separating them. CDR1 and CDR2 (germline): SGHRS, YFSETQ. The CDR3 spans 15 residues. CDR3 sequence (DNA): TGCGCCAGCAGCTTGGGGGGGCGCAGGAAAGAGACCCAGTACTTC. Protein product: CASSLGGRRKETQYF.

The V and J genes are TRBV6-5 and TRBJ2-1; D may be TRBD1 (5 bases). The CDR3 runs to 12 residues. Trimming cost V 2 bases and J 10 bases, with 9 bases left between them. Germline V gene lookup returns CDR1 MNHEY and CDR2 SVGAGI. CDR3 nucleotide sequence: TGTGCCAGCAGTTACCCCCCAGGGGAGCAGTTCTTC. It is translated as CASSYPPGEQFF.

In this sample, this clone turned up a few times. The V call is TRBV5-6, the J call TRBJ2-1; 12 bases map to TRBD2. The ends lost 1 base at V and 8 bases at J; junction bases unmatched: 4. Germline V gene sequence: CDR1 SGHDT, CDR2 YYEEEE. This CDR3 spans 15 amino acids. In DNA, the CDR3 is TGTGCCAGCAGCTTGCAGCTAGCGGGGGGGGATGAGCAGTTCTTC. Translation: CASSLQLAGGDEQFF.

The chain combines TRBV7-2 with TRBJ1-5; maybe TRBD1 (6 bases). Germline CDR1 SGHTA, CDR2 FQGNSA. The CDR3 is 16 residues long. V was trimmed by 5 bases and J by 0 bases, leaving 14 bases between them. CDR3 nucleotides: TGTGCCAGCAGCGATAGACAGGTTAATAGCAATCAGCCCCAGCATTTT. Protein: CASSDRQVNSNQPQHF.

This chain links TRBV4-3 with TRBJ2-1, with D possibly matching TRBD1 (5 bases). Deletions cut 1 base from V and 8 bases from J, with 9 bases between. Germline assignment: CDR1 LGHNA and CDR2 YSLEER. The CDR3 consists of 13 residues. CDR3 DNA: TGCGCCAGCAGCCAAGGTCAGGGCGATGAGCAGTTCTTC. It translates to CASSQGQGDEQFF.

V gene TRBV2 combines with J gene TRBJ1-6; weak D call: TRBD1 (5 bases). Germline assignment: CDR1 SNHLY and CDR2 FYNNEI. The CDR3 runs to 12 residues. Trimming cost V 6 bases and J 9 bases, with 9 bases left between them. The CDR3 loop is CASSREGSPLHF. DNA of the CDR3: TGTGCCAGCAGCAGGGAAGGTTCACCCCTCCACTTT.

This rearrangement joins TRBV7-9 to TRBJ2-1; 11 nucleotides match TRBD2. V lost 5 bases and J lost 7; bases outside the gene matches: 7. The germline CDR1 and CDR2 sequences are SEHNR and FQNEAQ (reference sequence). This CDR3 is built from 15 residues. CDR3 bases: TGTGCCAGCAGCCTGACTAGCGGGACGAGTAATGAGCAGTTCTTC. Translating it yields CASSLTSGTSNEQFF.

CDR3 bases: TGTGCCAGCAGTTCGGGACAGCTTATGACCCAGTACTTC. As protein: CASSSGQLMTQYF. The chain is built from TRBV6-2 or TRBV6-3 and TRBJ2-5, with 7 bases identical to TRBD1. Germline trimming cut 4 bases from V and 7 bases from J; bases unmatched to any gene: 6. Germline CDR1 reads MNHEY; CDR2 reads SVGEGT. The CDR3 loop spans 13 amino acids.